This T cell receptor (beta chain) was obtained from a study of OX40 agonist ivuxolimab in advanced cancers. As for the study in general: Three patients, one with hepatocellular carcinoma and two with cutaneous melanoma, achieved partial responses.

TCRdb's copy holds only in-frame clones and misses some; the assay was immunoSEQ multiplex PCR. The table includes about 54,000 clones, 80% to 90% detected once. Collection of blood occurred at baseline, at cycle 4 day 1, and at cycle 7 day 1. The V gene end was trimmed by 7 bases and the J gene end by 5 bases; junction bases not matched to a gene: 10. CDR3 length: 14 residues. The germline V gene encodes CDR1 MDHEN and CDR2 SYDVKM. The sample was CD4+ or CD8+ T cells sorted from blood, taken in a trial of the OX40 agonist ivuxolimab. This chain connects TRBV28 to TRBJ2-7, with TRBD1 matching over 8 bases. The receptor was isolated from an adult with an advanced solid tumor such as melanoma, head and neck, liver or kidney cancer. The CDR3 DNA follows: TGTGCCAGCACCCCGAGACGGACAGGGAACGAGCAGTACTTC. Its translation is CASTPRRTGNEQYF.